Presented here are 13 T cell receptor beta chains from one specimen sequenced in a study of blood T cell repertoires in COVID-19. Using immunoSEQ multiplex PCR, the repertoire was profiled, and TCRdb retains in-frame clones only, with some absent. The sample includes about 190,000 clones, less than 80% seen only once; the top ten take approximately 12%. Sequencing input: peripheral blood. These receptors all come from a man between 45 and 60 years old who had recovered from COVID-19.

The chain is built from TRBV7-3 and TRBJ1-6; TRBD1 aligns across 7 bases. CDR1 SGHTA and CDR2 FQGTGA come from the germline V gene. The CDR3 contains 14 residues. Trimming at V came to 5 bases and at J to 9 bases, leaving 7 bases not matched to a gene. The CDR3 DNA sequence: TGTGCCAGCAGCGAACAGGGGTTCGGTTCACCCCTCCACTTT. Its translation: CASSEQGFGSPLHF. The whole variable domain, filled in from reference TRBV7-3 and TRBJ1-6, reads GAGVSQTPSNKVTEKGKYVELRCDPISGHTALYWYRQSLGQGPEFLIYFQGTGAADDSGLPNDRFFAVRPEGSVSTLKIQRTERGDSAVYLCASSEQGFGSPLHFGNGTRLTVT.

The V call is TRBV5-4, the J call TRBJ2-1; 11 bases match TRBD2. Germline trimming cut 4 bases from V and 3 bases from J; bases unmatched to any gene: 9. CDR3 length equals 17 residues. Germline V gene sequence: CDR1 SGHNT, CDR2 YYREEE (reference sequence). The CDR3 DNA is TGTGCCAGCAGCCTCGGGACTAGCGGACCTAACTACAATGAGCAGTTCTTC. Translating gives CASSLGTSGPNYNEQFF.

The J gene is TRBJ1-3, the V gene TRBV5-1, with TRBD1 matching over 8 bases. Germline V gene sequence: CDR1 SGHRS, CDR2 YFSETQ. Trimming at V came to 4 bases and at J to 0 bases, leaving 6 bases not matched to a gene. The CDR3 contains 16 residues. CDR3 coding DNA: TGCGCCAGCAGCCCAGACAGGGGCGGCTCTGGAAACACCATATATTTT. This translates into CASSPDRGGSGNTIYF. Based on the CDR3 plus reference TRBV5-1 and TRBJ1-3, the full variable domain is KAGVTQTPRYLIKTRGQQVTLSCSPISGHRSVSWYQQTPGQGLQFLFEYFSETQRNKGNFPGRFSGRQFSNSRSEMNVSTLELGDSALYLCASSPDRGGSGNTIYFGEGSWLTVV.

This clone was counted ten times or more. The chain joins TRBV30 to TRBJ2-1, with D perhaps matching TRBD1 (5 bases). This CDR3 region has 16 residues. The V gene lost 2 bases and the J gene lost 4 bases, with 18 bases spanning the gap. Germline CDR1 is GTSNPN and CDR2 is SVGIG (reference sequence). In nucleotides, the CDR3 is TGTGCCTGGAGTCGAACCACAGGTTTTCTGTACAATGAGCAGTTCTTC. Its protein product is CAWSRTTGFLYNEQFF. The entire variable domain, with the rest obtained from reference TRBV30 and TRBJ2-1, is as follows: SQTIHQWPATLVQPVGSPLSLECTVEGTSNPNLYWYRQAAGRGLQLLFYSVGIGQISSEVPQNLSASRPQDRQFILSSKKLLLSDSGFYLCAWSRTTGFLYNEQFFGPGTRLTVL.

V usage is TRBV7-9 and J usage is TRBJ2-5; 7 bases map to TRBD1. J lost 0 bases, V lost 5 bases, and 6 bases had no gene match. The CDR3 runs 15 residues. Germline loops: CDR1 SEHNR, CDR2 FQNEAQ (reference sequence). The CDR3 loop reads CASSPRTGHQETQYF. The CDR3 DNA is TGTGCCAGCAGCCCCCGGACAGGACACCAAGAGACCCAGTACTTC.

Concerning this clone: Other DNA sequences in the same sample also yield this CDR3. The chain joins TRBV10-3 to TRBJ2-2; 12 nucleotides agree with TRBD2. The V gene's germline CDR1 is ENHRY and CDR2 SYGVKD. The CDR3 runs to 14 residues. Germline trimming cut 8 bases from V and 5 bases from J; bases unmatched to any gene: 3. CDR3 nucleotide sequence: TGTGCCATCGGGCTAGCGGGAGGGACCGGGGAGCTGTTTTTT. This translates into CAIGLAGGTGELFF.

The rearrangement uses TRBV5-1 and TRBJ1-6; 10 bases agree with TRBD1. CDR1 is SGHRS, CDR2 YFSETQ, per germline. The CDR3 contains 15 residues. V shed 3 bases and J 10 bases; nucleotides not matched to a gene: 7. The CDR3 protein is CASSSGTGERSPLHF. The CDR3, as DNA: TGCGCCAGCAGCTCAGGGACAGGGGAAAGGTCACCCCTCCACTTT.

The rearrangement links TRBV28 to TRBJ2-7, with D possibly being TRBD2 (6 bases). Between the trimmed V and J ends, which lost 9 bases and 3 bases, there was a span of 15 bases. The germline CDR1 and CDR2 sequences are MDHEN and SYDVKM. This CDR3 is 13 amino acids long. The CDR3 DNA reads TGTGCCAGTCCCCAGGGACTCAACTACGAGCAGTACTTC. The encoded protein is CASPQGLNYEQYF.

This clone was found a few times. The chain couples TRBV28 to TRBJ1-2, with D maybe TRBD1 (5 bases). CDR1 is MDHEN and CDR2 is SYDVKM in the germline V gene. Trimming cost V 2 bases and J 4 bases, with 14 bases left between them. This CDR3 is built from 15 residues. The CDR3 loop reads CASSLMTANVYGYTF. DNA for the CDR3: TGTGCCAGCAGTTTAATGACAGCCAACGTCTATGGCTACACCTTC.

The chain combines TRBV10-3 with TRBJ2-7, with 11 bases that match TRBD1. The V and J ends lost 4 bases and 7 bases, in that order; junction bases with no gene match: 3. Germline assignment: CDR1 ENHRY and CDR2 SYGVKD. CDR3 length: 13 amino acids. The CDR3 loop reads CAISGGTGGEQYF. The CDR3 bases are TGTGCCATCAGTGGAGGGACAGGGGGAGAGCAGTACTTC.

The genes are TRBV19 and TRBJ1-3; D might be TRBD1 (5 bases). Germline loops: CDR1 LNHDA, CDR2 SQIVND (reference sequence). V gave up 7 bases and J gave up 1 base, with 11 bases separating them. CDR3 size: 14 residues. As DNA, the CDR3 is TGTGCCAGTAATCACAGGTGGTCTGGAAACACCATATATTTT. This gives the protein CASNHRWSGNTIYF.

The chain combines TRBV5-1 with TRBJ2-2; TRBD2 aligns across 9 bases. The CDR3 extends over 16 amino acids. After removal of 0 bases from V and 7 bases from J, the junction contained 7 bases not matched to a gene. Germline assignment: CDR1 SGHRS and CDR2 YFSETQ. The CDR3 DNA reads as TGCGCCAGCAGCTTGGTCTCTAGCGGGATTGACGGGGAGCTGTTTTTT. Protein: CASSLVSSGIDGELFF. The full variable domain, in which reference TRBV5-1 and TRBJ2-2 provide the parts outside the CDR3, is KAGVTQTPRYLIKTRGQQVTLSCSPISGHRSVSWYQQTPGQGLQFLFEYFSETQRNKGNFPGRFSGRQFSNSRSEMNVSTLELGDSALYLCASSLVSSGIDGELFFGEGSRLTVL.

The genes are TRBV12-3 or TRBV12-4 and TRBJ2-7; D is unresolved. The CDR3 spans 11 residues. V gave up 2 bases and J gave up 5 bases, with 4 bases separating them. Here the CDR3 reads CASSLKHEQYF. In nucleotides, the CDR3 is TGTGCCAGCAGTTTAAAGCACGAGCAGTACTTC.